The 15 T cell receptor beta chains listed next were all sequenced from one sample in a study of OX40 agonist ivuxolimab in advanced cancers. The table came from immunoSEQ multiplex PCR; TCRdb's copy has only in-frame clones and leaves some out. Altogether more than 45,000 clones are present, 80% to 85% being singletons, with the ten largest covering around 7.7%. The sequencing here drew on CD4+ or CD8+ T cells sorted from blood, taken in a trial of the OX40 agonist ivuxolimab. These receptors originate from an adult with an advanced solid tumor such as melanoma, head and neck, liver or kidney cancer.

The genes are TRBV4-1 and TRBJ1-2, with 7 bases that match TRBD1. Germline CDR1 MGHRA, CDR2 YSYEKL. With V trimmed by 3 bases and J by 7 bases, 8 bases remained unmatched. The CDR3 runs 14 residues. This CDR3 reads CASSHPDRVVGYTF. The CDR3 coding sequence is TGCGCCAGCAGCCACCCTGACAGGGTGGTTGGCTACACCTTC.

V gene TRBV5-1 combines with J gene TRBJ2-5; maybe TRBD1 (6 bases). Germline V CDR1 and CDR2: SGHRS, YFSETQ. This CDR3 is 17 amino acids long. Trimming took 4 bases from V and 5 from J, leaving 24 bases between them. CDR3 region: CASSLRTETQRRETQYF. For the CDR3, the DNA is TGCGCCAGCAGCCTCAGGACAGAAACTCAACGTAGGGAGACCCAGTACTTC.

The V call is TRBV15, the J call TRBJ2-5; 7 positions match TRBD1. Unmatched junction bases numbered 11, after V lost 3 bases and J lost 4 bases. The CDR3 covers 16 residues. The germline V gene encodes CDR1 LNHNV and CDR2 YYDKDF (reference sequence). CDR3: CATSSEANRGVETQYF. CDR3 in DNA: TGTGCCACCAGCAGTGAGGCAAACAGGGGTGTAGAGACCCAGTACTTC.

The chain uses TRBV14 and TRBJ2-2; no definite D call. Looked up from germline, CDR1 is SGHDN and CDR2 is FVKESK. The CDR3 contains 15 residues. Trimming removed 4 bases from V and 4 bases from J, with 13 bases in between. CDR3 protein: CASSLPGYSTGELFF. CDR3 sequence (DNA): TGTGCCAGCAGCCTGCCGGGTTATTCCACCGGGGAGCTGTTTTTT.

The chain employs TRBV19 and TRBJ2-7; TRBD1 matches at 11 bases. The CDR3 sequence is 15 residues long. V lost 5 bases and J lost 4; bases outside the gene matches: 7. Germline values: CDR1 LNHDA, CDR2 SQIVND (reference sequence). This CDR3 is CASSLGTGGRYEQYF. CDR3 DNA: TGTGCCAGTAGTCTCGGGACAGGGGGGAGGTACGAGCAGTACTTC.

This clone was detected only once. The V and J genes are TRBV2 and TRBJ2-1; 8 bases fit TRBD2. Germline CDR1 SNHLY, CDR2 FYNNEI. J gave up 2 bases and V 1 base, and 1 base lay outside the gene matches. The CDR3 extends over 15 amino acids. CDR3 amino acids: CASSEEAGAYNEQFF. Written as DNA, the CDR3 is TGTGCCAGCAGTGAAGAAGCGGGAGCCTACAATGAGCAGTTCTTC.

V is TRBV27 and J is TRBJ1-2; the match to TRBD1 covers 10 bases. The germline CDR1 and CDR2 sequences are MNHEY and SMNVEV (reference sequence). CDR3 length equals 15 residues. V shed 5 bases and J 0 bases; nucleotides not matched to a gene: 3. The CDR3 sequence: CASSPGQGANYGYTF. The CDR3 coding sequence is TGTGCCAGCAGTCCTGGACAGGGGGCTAACTATGGCTACACCTTC.

The chain is built from TRBV12-5 and TRBJ1-5; a weak D match, TRBD1 (5 bases). Germline lookup yields CDR1 LGHNT and CDR2 FRNRAP. The CDR3 has 14 residues. Trimming shortened V by 1 base and J by 6 bases, and 10 bases separated the two germline ends. CDR3 sequence: CASGLDRLSQPQHF. The CDR3 region has the DNA TGTGCTAGTGGTTTGGACAGGCTGTCTCAGCCCCAGCATTTT.

The V and J genes are TRBV5-1 and TRBJ2-5; D uncertain. CDR1 is SGHRS and CDR2 is YFSETQ in the germline V gene. The CDR3 covers 12 residues. V was pared by 3 bases and J by 0 bases, with 3 bases between. The CDR3 reads CASSSNQETQYF. The CDR3 DNA reads TGCGCCAGCAGCTCAAACCAAGAGACCCAGTACTTC.

This chain connects TRBV2 to TRBJ2-3; 7 bases map to TRBD2. The V segment lost 3 bases and the J segment 0 bases; nucleotides outside the gene matches: 0. The germline gives CDR1 SNHLY, CDR2 FYNNEI. The CDR3 sequence is 14 residues long. The CDR3 nucleotides read TGTGCCAGCAGTGAGGGAGGGAGCACAGATACGCAGTATTTT. Translating gives CASSEGGSTDTQYF.

The chain uses TRBV15 and TRBJ2-3; D not certain. Germline loops: CDR1 LNHNV, CDR2 YYDKDF (reference sequence). The CDR3 loop spans 17 amino acids. V was trimmed by 0 bases and J by 6 bases, leaving 19 bases between them. The CDR3 here is CATSRDIGLTGADTQYF. As DNA, the CDR3 is TGTGCCACCAGCAGAGATATTGGCCTTACTGGTGCGGATACGCAGTATTTT.

This clone was counted only a few times. The J gene is TRBJ2-7, the V gene TRBV5-4; TRBD2 matches at 12 bases. V lost 4 bases and J lost 2; bases outside the gene matches: 10. This CDR3 comprises 17 residues. Germline V lookup: CDR1 SGHNT, CDR2 YYREEE (reference sequence). The CDR3: CASSLRLAGVYTYEQYF. CDR3 DNA: TGTGCCAGCAGCCTGCGACTAGCGGGAGTGTACACCTACGAGCAGTACTTC.

The CDR3 DNA follows: TGTGCCACCGGAACCTATGGCTACACCTTC. Its protein product is CATGTYGYTF. V and J are TRBV19 and TRBJ1-2, with D hard to call. Germline V lookup: CDR1 LNHDA, CDR2 SQIVND (reference sequence). V was clipped by 10 bases and J by 4 bases, with 7 bases between them. The CDR3 loop spans 10 amino acids.

V and J are TRBV7-6 and TRBJ1-1; TRBD1 might be the D (5 bases). Trimming pared 3 bases from V and 6 bases from J, leaving 11 bases between. The length of the CDR3 is 13 residues. Germline V gene sequence: CDR1 SGHVS, CDR2 FNYEAQ. CDR3 loop: CASSFAGLSEAFF. The CDR3 region has the DNA TGTGCCAGCAGCTTTGCGGGGCTTTCTGAAGCTTTCTTT. Full variable domain (rest looked up from reference TRBV7-6 and TRBJ1-1): GAGVSQSPRYKVTKRGQDVALRCDPISGHVSLYWYRQALGQGPEFLTYFNYEAQQDKSGLPNDRFSAERPEGSISTLTIQRTEQRDSAMYRCASSFAGLSEAFFGQGTRLTVV.

The chain uses TRBV29-1 and TRBJ2-3; either TRBD1 or TRBD2 may fit D (5 bases each). Trimming cost V 4 bases and J 6 bases, with 20 bases left between them. CDR1 and CDR2 (germline): SQVTM, ANQGSEA. CDR3 size: 15 residues. For the CDR3, the DNA is TGCAGCGTTGGTGGGGGAACAGGTTTACCGGATACGCAGTATTTT. As protein: CSVGGGTGLPDTQYF.